The following is a T cell receptor (beta chain) sequence with its context. The data originate from a study of glioma-infiltrating T cells. The iRepertoire nested amplicon-rescue multiplex PCR amplified TCR alpha and beta CDR3s from RNA. Input was about 85-400 ng of tissue mRNA or PBMC total RNA. Each CDR3 protein is one row after TCRdb ran MiXCR on the multiplex PCR reads. Of some 110,000 distinct CDR3 sequences listed, about 23% are singletons. Germline CDR1 is SNHLY and CDR2 is FYNNEI. This CDR3 is built from 14 residues. V was trimmed by 4 bases and J by 2 bases, leaving 8 bases between them. This clonotype originated in a human donor with low-grade glioma or glioblastoma, undergoing nonglioma brain surgery, or in good health (not recorded which). What was sequenced was glioma tissue, nonneoplastic brain tissue, or PBMCs (not recorded which). V usage is TRBV2 and J usage is TRBJ2-2; a weak D match, TRBD1 (5 bases). CDR3 in amino acids: CASSARVNTGELFF. The CDR3 nucleotides are TGTGCCAGCAGTGCCAGGGTAAACACCGGGGAGCTGTTTTTT.